The 19 T cell receptor beta chains presented below share a single source sample, sequenced in a study of T cell responses to AZD1222 COVID-19 vaccine. Using immunoSEQ multiplex PCR, the repertoire was profiled, and TCRdb retains in-frame clones only, with some absent. This table holds 120,000 or so clones, approximately 85% found once. Here the sequenced sample was peripheral blood, taken on day 0 of AZD1222 vaccination. These receptors all stem from an adult in good health.

The rearrangement joins TRBV9 to TRBJ2-6; TRBD1 agrees at 12 bases. The germline V gene encodes CDR1 SGDLS and CDR2 YYNGEE. The V segment lost 6 bases and the J segment 0 bases; nucleotides outside the gene matches: 4. The CDR3 consists of 17 residues. CDR3 nucleotides: TGTGCCAGCAAGGGACAGGGGGCGTTCTCTGGGGCCAACGTCCTGACTTTC. Protein: CASKGQGAFSGANVLTF.

The chain has TRBV5-1 and TRBJ2-3; 7 nucleotides line up with TRBD1. Germline values: CDR1 SGHRS, CDR2 YFSETQ. V gave up 4 bases and J gave up 3 bases; unmatched junction bases: 5. The CDR3 extends over 14 amino acids. The CDR3: CASSARDRTDTQYF. CDR3 DNA: TGCGCCAGCAGCGCCCGGGACAGAACAGATACGCAGTATTTT.

V is TRBV4-3 and J is TRBJ2-7; TRBD1 aligns across 9 bases. The CDR3 length is 15 residues. Germline lookup yields CDR1 LGHNA and CDR2 YSLEER. J lost 3 bases, V lost 1 base, and 4 bases had no gene match. The CDR3 loop reads CASSQVGTGLYEQYF. The CDR3 nucleotides read TGCGCCAGCAGCCAAGTAGGGACAGGGCTCTACGAGCAGTACTTC.

This clone was picked up a small number of times. The chain recombines TRBV11-2 with TRBJ1-1; D ambiguous. The CDR3 sequence is 14 residues long. Germline CDR1 SGHAT, CDR2 FQNNGV. Trimming removed 1 base from V and 4 bases from J, with 10 bases in between. In DNA, the CDR3 is TGTGCCAGCAGCTTAGGGACCTGGGGCACTGAAGCTTTCTTT. Translation gives CASSLGTWGTEAFF.

The chain has TRBV6-5 and TRBJ1-3; tentatively, D is TRBD1 (5 bases). The CDR3 runs to 15 residues. The germline V gene encodes CDR1 MNHEY and CDR2 SVGAGI. The V and J ends lost 7 bases and 0 bases respectively, with 13 bases between them. CDR3 amino acids: CASMDWTTSGNTIYF. The CDR3 bases are TGTGCCAGCATGGATTGGACAACCTCTGGAAACACCATATATTTT.

The V and J genes are TRBV18 and TRBJ2-7, with no clear D. CDR1 is KGHSH, CDR2 LQKENI, per germline. Between the trimmed V and J ends, which lost 2 bases and 2 bases, there was a span of 13 bases. The CDR3 length is 15 residues. CDR3 region: CASSPGPRGTYEQYF. As DNA, the CDR3 is TGTGCCAGCTCACCAGGTCCCCGTGGGACCTACGAGCAGTACTTC.

The chain joins TRBV11-1 to TRBJ1-2; D ambiguous. CDR1 SGHAT and CDR2 FQDESV come from the germline V gene (reference sequence). The V end lost 3 bases, the J end lost 2 bases, and 7 bases lay between the germline ends. There are 13 residues in the CDR3. CDR3 in DNA: TGTGCCAGCAGCTTTGGTCAGAACTATGGCTACACCTTC. Amino acids: CASSFGQNYGYTF.

V gene TRBV7-9 combines with J gene TRBJ1-5, with a tentative D call TRBD1 (5 bases). The CDR3 totals 16 residues. Looked up from germline, CDR1 is SEHNR and CDR2 is FQNEAQ (reference sequence). V lost 1 base and J lost 5, with 15 bases in between. Written as DNA, the CDR3 is TGTGCCAGCAGCTTAGGGGACTCCGGAACCTATCAGCCCCAGCATTTT. It yields the protein CASSLGDSGTYQPQHF. The complete variable domain, with remaining parts taken from reference TRBV7-9 and TRBJ1-5, reads DTGVSQNPRHKITKRGQNVTFRCDPISEHNRLYWYRQTLGQGPEFLTYFQNEAQLEKSRLLSDRFSAERPKGSFSTLEIQRTEQGDSAMYLCASSLGDSGTYQPQHFGDGTRLSIL.

The rearrangement joins TRBV6-2 or TRBV6-3 to TRBJ2-5, with 7 bases identical to TRBD2. There are 17 residues in the CDR3. Germline CDR1 MNHEY, CDR2 SVGEGT. Losses at the gene ends were 4 bases for V and 4 bases for J; bases not matched to a gene: 15. The chain's CDR3 is CASSSPLGGRGAETQYF. The CDR3 DNA reads TGTGCCAGCAGTTCTCCTCTTGGCGGGAGAGGGGCAGAGACCCAGTACTTC.

CDR3 protein: CATREWTGLNEKLFF. The DNA for the CDR3 is TGTGCCACCCGGGAGTGGACAGGGCTAAATGAAAAACTGTTTTTT. The V call is TRBV24-1, the J call TRBJ1-4; 8 nucleotides align to TRBD1. The V segment lost 9 bases and the J segment 5 bases; nucleotides outside the gene matches: 10. This CDR3 is built from 15 residues. CDR1 KGHDR and CDR2 SFDVKD come from the germline V gene.

The genes are TRBV5-1 and TRBJ1-2; 9 positions agree with TRBD1. The CDR3 runs 18 residues. Germline V lookup: CDR1 SGHRS, CDR2 YFSETQ. The ends lost 1 base at V and 2 bases at J; junction bases unmatched: 12. CDR3 in amino acids: CASSLNRGLGVRNYGYTF. The CDR3 DNA follows: TGCGCCAGCAGCTTGAACAGGGGGCTGGGGGTGAGGAACTATGGCTACACCTTC.

The chain employs TRBV10-3 and TRBJ2-5; D remains ambiguous. V was pared by 3 bases and J by 5 bases, with 10 bases between. Germline V gene sequence: CDR1 ENHRY, CDR2 SYGVKD. The CDR3 consists of 13 residues. The CDR3 region is CAISESLGETQYF. The CDR3 coding sequence is TGTGCCATCAGTGAAAGTCTAGGGGAGACCCAGTACTTC.

This chain connects TRBV10-3 to TRBJ2-1; D not certain. Trimming stripped 3 bases from V and 7 bases from J, with 13 bases between. Per the germline V gene, CDR1 is ENHRY and CDR2 is SYGVKD. The CDR3 loop spans 14 amino acids. CDR3 sequence reads: CAISESGFGNEQFF. The CDR3 bases are TGTGCCATCAGTGAATCCGGGTTCGGTAATGAGCAGTTCTTC.

This chain links TRBV30 with TRBJ1-2; 8 bases fit TRBD1. The CDR3 has 15 residues. Germline values: CDR1 GTSNPN, CDR2 SVGIG (reference sequence). V shed 8 bases, J shed 0 bases, and the junction held 11 bases outside the gene matches. The CDR3 sequence: CAHQGAAYTNYGYTF. Here the CDR3 DNA reads TGTGCCCACCAGGGGGCAGCGTACACTAACTATGGCTACACCTTC.

This clone was detected only once. This chain links TRBV19 with TRBJ1-4; D unresolved. V gave up 7 bases and J gave up 7 bases, with 16 bases separating them. CDR1 and CDR2 from the germline V gene are LNHDA and SQIVND (reference sequence). The CDR3 extends over 14 amino acids. The CDR3 reads CASTNLGTAEKLFF. Here the CDR3 DNA reads TGTGCCAGTACCAATCTAGGAACAGCTGAAAAACTGTTTTTT. Based on the CDR3 plus reference TRBV19 and TRBJ1-4, the full variable domain is DGGITQSPKYLFRKEGQNVTLSCEQNLNHDAMYWYRQDPGQGLRLIYYSQIVNDFQKGDIAEGYSVSREKKESFPLTVTSAQKNPTAFYLCASTNLGTAEKLFFGSGTQLSVL.

The chain uses TRBV7-7 and TRBJ2-2, with D perhaps matching TRBD2 (7 bases). CDR1 and CDR2 from the germline V gene are SSHAT and FNYEAQ (reference sequence). The CDR3 extends over 16 amino acids. The germline V and J ends were trimmed by 1 base and 4 bases, with 13 bases remaining between them. CDR3 protein: CASSLVGGPSTGELFF. Here the CDR3 DNA reads TGTGCCAGCAGCTTAGTGGGGGGGCCCTCCACCGGGGAGCTGTTTTTT.

The chain employs TRBV4-3 and TRBJ2-7; D tentatively reads TRBD1 or TRBD2 (6 bases each). The CDR3 sequence is 16 residues long. Between the trimmed V and J ends, which lost 6 bases and 1 base, there was a span of 19 bases. Per germline, CDR1 LGHNA and CDR2 YSLEER. CDR3 in amino acids: CASSSSMGGGSYEQYF. The CDR3 bases are TGCGCCAGCAGTTCCTCCATGGGGGGCGGATCCTACGAGCAGTACTTC.

The rearrangement links TRBV6-2 or TRBV6-3 to TRBJ2-1; TRBD2 is a possible D gene (5 bases). Germline V CDR1 and CDR2: MNHEY, SVGEGT. The CDR3 covers 14 residues. The V end lost 6 bases, the J end lost 0 bases, and 9 bases lay between the germline ends. The CDR3 is CASSVAFSYNEQFF. In DNA, the CDR3 is TGTGCCAGCAGCGTAGCGTTCTCCTACAATGAGCAGTTCTTC.

The J gene is TRBJ1-2, the V gene TRBV24-1; 7 positions agree with TRBD1. The length of the CDR3 is 15 residues. V dropped 3 bases and J dropped 2; count of bases not matched to a gene: 5. CDR1 KGHDR and CDR2 SFDVKD come from the germline V gene. CDR3 loop: CATSDQTGANYGYTF. The CDR3 DNA reads as TGTGCCACCAGTGATCAAACAGGGGCCAACTATGGCTACACCTTC.